One and the same sample provided the 18 T cell receptor beta chains below, sequenced in a study of human T cells and chemical hapten exposure. Specified time point: healthy volunteer bleed at 6 weeks. Extraction of total RNA was performed on unfractionated whole blood. TCRdb re-derived calls from the RACE reads in MiXCR, one entry per CDR3 protein. The sample holds approximately 81,000 distinct CDR3 sequences; approximately 8.6% are singletons and the top ten take approximately 1.4%. The sample comprised whole blood. The receptor set was obtained from a male donor in good health. Some clones in this sample may be carry-over from other donors' samples.

V is TRBV7-8 and J is TRBJ1-1; a weak D match, TRBD1 (5 bases). The germline gives CDR1 SGHVS, CDR2 FQNEAQ. The CDR3 is 16 residues long. Trimming removed 3 bases from V and 4 bases from J, with 18 bases in between. CDR3 coding DNA: TGTGCCAGCAGCTTCCCTGGGGGGGAGATGAGCACTGAAGCTTTCTTT. This gives the protein CASSFPGGEMSTEAFF.

The chain links TRBV20-1 to TRBJ1-5; no clear D. This CDR3 spans 15 amino acids. Germline V lookup: CDR1 DFQATT, CDR2 SNEGSKA (reference sequence). Deletions cut 1 base from V and 0 bases from J, with 10 bases between. CDR3 sequence (DNA): TGCAGTGCTAGAGTATGGGAGAATAGCAATCAGCCCCAGCATTTT. The encoded protein is CSARVWENSNQPQHF.

The rearrangement joins TRBV29-1 to TRBJ2-3; a weak D match, TRBD2 (6 bases). The V gene lost 4 bases and the J gene lost 2 bases, with 16 bases spanning the gap. Germline V gene lookup returns CDR1 SQVTM and CDR2 ANQGSEA. This CDR3 has 15 residues. The CDR3 region is CSVVGIGRPTDTQYF. CDR3 bases: TGCAGCGTTGTGGGTATCGGGAGACCCACAGATACGCAGTATTTT.

In nucleotides, the CDR3 is TGTGCCAGCAGTCTAGACCACGGTCAGCCCCAGCATTTT. Protein product: CASSLDHGQPQHF. V is TRBV12-3 or TRBV12-4 and J is TRBJ1-5; D is uncertain. Trimming took 5 bases from V and 6 from J, leaving 11 bases between them. This CDR3 comprises 13 residues.

J is TRBJ2-5 and V is TRBV5-1; 12 positions match TRBD2. The J segment lost 3 bases and the V segment lost 7 bases, leaving 7 bases of the junction unmatched. The CDR3 extends over 15 amino acids. Germline lookup yields CDR1 SGHRS and CDR2 YFSETQ. CDR3 nucleotides: TGCGCCAGCTCCGGACTAGCGGGATTTGAAGAGACCCAGTACTTC. Translation: CASSGLAGFEETQYF.

This clonotype was detected only a few times. The gene calls are TRBV13 and TRBJ2-5; tentative D call: TRBD2 (5 bases). The CDR3 runs to 15 residues. In germline, CDR1 is PRHDT, CDR2 FYEKMQ (reference sequence). Trimming left V 3 bases short and J 2 bases short, with 13 bases between. CDR3 DNA sequence: TGTGCCAGCAGCTTGCCGGGGAGTAGGCAAGAGACCCAGTACTTC. This encodes CASSLPGSRQETQYF.

The chain has TRBV28 and TRBJ2-7; no clear D gene. Germline loops: CDR1 MDHEN, CDR2 SYDVKM. The V end was cut by 2 bases, the J end by 4 bases, with 9 bases between. This CDR3 has 13 amino acids. CDR3 sequence reads: CASSLRVAYEQYF. The CDR3 DNA is TGTGCCAGCAGTTTAAGGGTTGCGTACGAGCAGTACTTC. The variable domain in full, completed from reference TRBV28 and TRBJ2-7, reads DVKVTQSSRYLVKRTGEKVFLECVQDMDHENMFWYRQDPGLGLRLIYFSYDVKMKEKGDIPEGYSVSREKKERFSLILESASTNQTSMYLCASSLRVAYEQYFGPGTRLTVT.

This clonotype occurred many times. The V call is TRBV6-2 or TRBV6-3, the J call TRBJ1-5; D not certain. From germline, CDR1 is MNHEY and CDR2 SVGEGT. V was pared by 10 bases and J by 2 bases, with 15 bases between. The CDR3 is 14 amino acids. This CDR3 is CATRALGGNQPQHF. The CDR3 nucleotides are TGTGCCACCCGAGCCCTCGGTGGCAATCAGCCCCAGCATTTT.

This clonotype was observed a handful of times. The rearrangement uses TRBV7-9 and TRBJ1-5; D might be TRBD1 (5 bases). The CDR3 contains 14 residues. V lost 1 base, J lost 5 bases, and 9 bases lay in between. Germline CDR1 SEHNR, CDR2 FQNEAQ (reference sequence). This CDR3 is CASSLDRPHQPQHF. CDR3 sequence (DNA): TGTGCCAGCAGCTTAGACAGGCCCCATCAGCCCCAGCATTTT.

J is TRBJ2-1 and V is TRBV11-2, with 11 bases identical to TRBD2. With 3 bases clipped from V and 8 bases from J, the junction kept 6 bases outside the gene matches. Germline V gene lookup returns CDR1 SGHAT and CDR2 FQNNGV. The CDR3 runs 15 residues. The CDR3 region has the DNA TGTGCCAGCAGCTTCCCTAGCGGGGGGAGTCATGAGCAGTTCTTC. Protein: CASSFPSGGSHEQFF.

The chain uses TRBV27 and TRBJ2-7; TRBD1 matches at 8 bases. V dropped 2 bases and J dropped 3; count of bases not matched to a gene: 3. In germline, CDR1 is MNHEY, CDR2 SMNVEV (reference sequence). The CDR3 has 14 amino acids. CDR3 sequence (DNA): TGTGCCAGCAGTTTAACGACAGGGGACTACGAGCAGTACTTC. It yields the protein CASSLTTGDYEQYF.

This clonotype showed up many times. This chain joins TRBV24-1 and TRBJ2-3; a possible D gene is TRBD2 (6 bases). The CDR3 is made up of 12 amino acids. Germline assignment: CDR1 KGHDR and CDR2 SFDVKD. The V gene lost 9 bases and the J gene lost 7 bases, with 13 bases spanning the gap. The CDR3 is CATGDSTHTQYF. CDR3 nucleotide sequence: TGTGCCACCGGGGACTCTACACATACGCAGTATTTT.

This clonotype occurred many times. The rearrangement links TRBV20-1 to TRBJ1-1, with D perhaps TRBD1 (5 bases). V lost 6 bases, J lost 2 bases, and 10 bases lay in between. Germline V gene lookup returns CDR1 DFQATT and CDR2 SNEGSKA (reference sequence). The length of the CDR3 is 12 residues. Here the CDR3 DNA reads TGCAGTGCGTTCCGGGACAACACTGAAGCTTTCTTT. It codes for CSAFRDNTEAFF.

This clonotype was recorded many times. The chain joins TRBV7-9 to TRBJ1-2, with a weak D call TRBD1 (5 bases). Trimming cost V 3 bases and J 5 bases, with 10 bases left between them. The CDR3 length is 13 residues. Germline-derived CDR1 and CDR2 are SEHNR and FQNEAQ (reference sequence). The CDR3 DNA follows: TGTGCCAGCAGCTTCCCACAGGAGTATGGCTACACCTTC. Protein product: CASSFPQEYGYTF.

The chain is built from TRBV3-1 and TRBJ2-3; 11 positions match TRBD2. CDR1 and CDR2 (germline): LGHDT, YNNKEL (reference sequence). Trimming at V came to 3 bases and at J to 5 bases, leaving 7 bases not matched to a gene. CDR3 size: 16 residues. CDR3 in DNA: TGTGCCAGCAGCCATGAAGGACTAGCGGGTGAAGATACGCAGTATTTT. Encoded protein: CASSHEGLAGEDTQYF.

The rearrangement uses TRBV4-3 and TRBJ2-1; 7 positions match TRBD2. CDR1 LGHNA and CDR2 YSLEER come from the germline V gene. The CDR3 has 14 amino acids. With 8 bases clipped from V and 2 bases from J, the junction kept 6 bases outside the gene matches. This chain's CDR3 is CASGLGVAYNEQFF. As DNA, the CDR3 is TGCGCCAGCGGACTAGGGGTAGCCTACAATGAGCAGTTCTTC.

This chain joins TRBV6-6 and TRBJ1-1; D is unresolved. Germline-derived CDR1 and CDR2 are MNHNY and SVGAGI (reference sequence). V was shortened by 2 bases and J by 1 base, with 17 bases between the two germline ends. This CDR3 region has 17 residues. CDR3 sequence: CASSYPPDRAANTEAFF. CDR3 sequence (DNA): TGTGCCAGCAGTTACCCCCCCGACCGGGCAGCGAACACTGAAGCTTTCTTT.

V is TRBV27 and J is TRBJ2-7; 7 nucleotides align to TRBD1. Germline CDR1 and CDR2: MNHEY and SMNVEV (reference sequence). With 4 bases clipped from V and 5 bases from J, the junction kept 17 bases outside the gene matches. The CDR3 runs 17 residues. CDR3 region: CASSSYIAHARGNEQYF. CDR3 nucleotide sequence: TGTGCCAGCAGTTCCTATATTGCCCACGCCAGGGGGAACGAGCAGTACTTC.